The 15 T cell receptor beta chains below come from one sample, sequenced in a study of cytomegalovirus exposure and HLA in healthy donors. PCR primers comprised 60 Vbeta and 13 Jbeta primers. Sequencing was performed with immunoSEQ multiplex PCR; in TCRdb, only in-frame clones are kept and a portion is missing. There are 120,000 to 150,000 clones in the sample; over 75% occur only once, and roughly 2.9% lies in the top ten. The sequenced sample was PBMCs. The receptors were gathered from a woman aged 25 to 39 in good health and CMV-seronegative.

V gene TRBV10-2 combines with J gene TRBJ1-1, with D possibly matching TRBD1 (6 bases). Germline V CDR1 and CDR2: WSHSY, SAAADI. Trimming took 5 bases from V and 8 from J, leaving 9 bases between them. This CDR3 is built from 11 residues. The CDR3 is CASSQGYEAFF. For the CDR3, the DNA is TGCGCCAGCAGTCAGGGGTACGAAGCTTTCTTT.

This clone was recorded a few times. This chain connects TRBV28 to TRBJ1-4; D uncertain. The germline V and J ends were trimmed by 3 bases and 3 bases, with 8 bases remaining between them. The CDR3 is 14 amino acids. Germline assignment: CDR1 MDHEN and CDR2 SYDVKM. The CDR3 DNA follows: TGTGCCAGCAGTTTCACAGTCTCTAATGAAAAACTGTTTTTT. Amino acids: CASSFTVSNEKLFF.

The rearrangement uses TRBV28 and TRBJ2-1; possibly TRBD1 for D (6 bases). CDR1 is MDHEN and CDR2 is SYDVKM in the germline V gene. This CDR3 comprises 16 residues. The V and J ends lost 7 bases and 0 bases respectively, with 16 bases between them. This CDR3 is CASTDGGGSSYNEQFF. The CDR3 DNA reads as TGTGCCAGCACTGATGGGGGCGGCAGCTCCTACAATGAGCAGTTCTTC.

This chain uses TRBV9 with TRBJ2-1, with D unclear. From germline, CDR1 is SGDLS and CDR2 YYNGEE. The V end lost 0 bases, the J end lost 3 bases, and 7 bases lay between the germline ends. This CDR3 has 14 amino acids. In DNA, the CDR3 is TGTGCCAGCAGCGTAGCTACAGACTACAATGAGCAGTTCTTC. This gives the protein CASSVATDYNEQFF.

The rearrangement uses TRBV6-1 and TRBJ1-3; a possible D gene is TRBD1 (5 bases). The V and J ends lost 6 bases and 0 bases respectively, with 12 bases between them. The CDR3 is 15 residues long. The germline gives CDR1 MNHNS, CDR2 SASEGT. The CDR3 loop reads CASRTGPSSGNTIYF. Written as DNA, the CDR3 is TGTGCCAGCAGAACAGGCCCGAGCTCTGGAAACACCATATATTTT.

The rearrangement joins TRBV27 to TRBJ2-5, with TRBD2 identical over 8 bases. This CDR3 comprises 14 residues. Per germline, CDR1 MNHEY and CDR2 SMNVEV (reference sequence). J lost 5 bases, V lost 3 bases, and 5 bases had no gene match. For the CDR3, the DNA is TGTGCCAGCAGTTTTCGGGAGGGCTGGGAGACCCAGTACTTC. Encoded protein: CASSFREGWETQYF.

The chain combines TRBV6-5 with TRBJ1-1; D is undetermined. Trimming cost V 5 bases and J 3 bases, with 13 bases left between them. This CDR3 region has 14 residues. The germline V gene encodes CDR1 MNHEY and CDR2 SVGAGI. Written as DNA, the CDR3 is TGTGCCAGCAGTCGGTTTTGGGAGGACACTGAAGCTTTCTTT. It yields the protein CASSRFWEDTEAFF.

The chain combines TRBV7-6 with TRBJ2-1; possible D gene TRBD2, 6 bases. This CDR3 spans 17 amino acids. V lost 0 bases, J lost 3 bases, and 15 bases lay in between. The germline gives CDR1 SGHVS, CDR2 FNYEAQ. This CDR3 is CASSLARSGDGYNEQFF. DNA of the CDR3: TGTGCCAGCAGCTTAGCGCGTTCGGGAGACGGCTACAATGAGCAGTTCTTC.

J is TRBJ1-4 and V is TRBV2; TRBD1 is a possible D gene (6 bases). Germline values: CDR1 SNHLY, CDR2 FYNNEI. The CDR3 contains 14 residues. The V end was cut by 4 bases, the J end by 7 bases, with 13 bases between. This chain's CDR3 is CASSAERGGEKLFF. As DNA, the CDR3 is TGTGCCAGCAGTGCGGAGAGGGGGGGTGAAAAACTGTTTTTT. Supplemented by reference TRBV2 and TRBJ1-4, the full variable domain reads EPEVTQTPSHQVTQMGQEVILRCVPISNHLYFYWYRQILGQKVEFLVSFYNNEISEKSEIFDDQFSVERPDGSNFTLKIRSTKLEDSAMYFCASSAERGGEKLFFGSGTQLSVL.

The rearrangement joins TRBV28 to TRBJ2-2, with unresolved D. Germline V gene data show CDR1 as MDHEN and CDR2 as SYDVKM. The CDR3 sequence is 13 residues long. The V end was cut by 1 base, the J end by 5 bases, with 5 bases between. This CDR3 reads CASSLSYTGELFF. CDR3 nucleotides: TGTGCCAGCAGTTTATCCTATACCGGGGAGCTGTTTTTT.

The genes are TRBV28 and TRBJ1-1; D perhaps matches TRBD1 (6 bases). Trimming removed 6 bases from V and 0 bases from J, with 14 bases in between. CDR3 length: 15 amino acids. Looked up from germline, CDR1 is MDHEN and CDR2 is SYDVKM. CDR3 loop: CASSPPGQLNTEAFF. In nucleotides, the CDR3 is TGTGCCAGCAGCCCCCCGGGACAATTGAACACTGAAGCTTTCTTT. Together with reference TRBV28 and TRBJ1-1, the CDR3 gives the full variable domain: DVKVTQSSRYLVKRTGEKVFLECVQDMDHENMFWYRQDPGLGLRLIYFSYDVKMKEKGDIPEGYSVSREKKERFSLILESASTNQTSMYLCASSPPGQLNTEAFFGQGTRLTVV.

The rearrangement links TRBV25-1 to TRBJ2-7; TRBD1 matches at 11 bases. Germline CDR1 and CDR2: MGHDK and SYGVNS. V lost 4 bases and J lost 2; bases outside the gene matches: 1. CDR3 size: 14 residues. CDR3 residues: CASSGGQGAYEQYF. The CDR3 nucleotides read TGTGCCAGCAGTGGGGGACAGGGGGCCTACGAGCAGTACTTC.

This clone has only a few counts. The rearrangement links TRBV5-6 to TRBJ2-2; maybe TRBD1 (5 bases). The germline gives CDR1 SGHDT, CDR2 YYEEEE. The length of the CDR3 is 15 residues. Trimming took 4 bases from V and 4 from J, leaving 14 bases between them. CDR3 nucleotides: TGTGCCAGCAGCGGGGCGCACAGCTTCACCGGGGAGCTGTTTTTT. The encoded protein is CASSGAHSFTGELFF.

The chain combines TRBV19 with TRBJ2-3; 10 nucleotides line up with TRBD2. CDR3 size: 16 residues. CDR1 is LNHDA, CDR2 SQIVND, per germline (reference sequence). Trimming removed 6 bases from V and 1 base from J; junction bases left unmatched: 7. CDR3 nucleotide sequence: TGTGCCAGTAGGTCAAGGGGGACTAGCGGCACAGATACGCAGTATTTT. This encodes CASRSRGTSGTDTQYF.

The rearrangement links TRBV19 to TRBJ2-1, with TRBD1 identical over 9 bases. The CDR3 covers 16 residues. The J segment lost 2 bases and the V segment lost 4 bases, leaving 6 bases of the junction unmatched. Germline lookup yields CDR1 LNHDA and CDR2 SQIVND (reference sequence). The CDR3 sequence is CASSRGTGPTYNEQFF. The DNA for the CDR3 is TGTGCCAGTAGTAGGGGGACAGGGCCGACCTACAATGAGCAGTTCTTC.